This TCR beta chain was identified in a study of neurological immune-mediated disorders. Whole-study results and caveats: One cluster of related CDR3 sequences contained, by phylogenetic grouping, the repertoires of 18 of 34 multiple sclerosis patients and formed a possible signature.

TCRdb re-derived calls from the 5' RACE reads in MiXCR, one entry per CDR3 protein. The sample lists some 120,000 distinct CDR3 sequences; 3% to 3.5% were seen once. There are 14 residues in the CDR3. V was pared by 3 bases and J by 2 bases, with 11 bases between. This clonotype was counted ten times or more. Its target is unknown. J is TRBJ2-7 and V is TRBV12-3 or TRBV12-4; the D gene is possibly TRBD1 (6 bases). The sequence came from a woman in her thirties with multiple sclerosis. The sample comprised PBMCs. CDR3 DNA sequence: TGTGCCAGCAGTTTGGGTCAGGGGCCCTACGAGCAGTACTTC. It specifies CASSLGQGPYEQYF.